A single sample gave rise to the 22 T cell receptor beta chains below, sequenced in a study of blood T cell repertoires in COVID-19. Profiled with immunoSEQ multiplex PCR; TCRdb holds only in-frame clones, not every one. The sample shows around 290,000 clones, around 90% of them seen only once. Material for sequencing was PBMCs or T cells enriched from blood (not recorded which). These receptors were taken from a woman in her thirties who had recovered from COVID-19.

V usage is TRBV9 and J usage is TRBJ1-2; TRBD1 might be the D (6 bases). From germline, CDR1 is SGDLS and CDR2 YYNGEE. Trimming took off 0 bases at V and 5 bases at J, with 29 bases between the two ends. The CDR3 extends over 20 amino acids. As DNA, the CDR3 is TGTGCCAGCAGCGTAGGTCCCGTGGATCGGTCAGGAGGAAGGGGGTATGGCTACACCTTC. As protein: CASSVGPVDRSGGRGYGYTF.

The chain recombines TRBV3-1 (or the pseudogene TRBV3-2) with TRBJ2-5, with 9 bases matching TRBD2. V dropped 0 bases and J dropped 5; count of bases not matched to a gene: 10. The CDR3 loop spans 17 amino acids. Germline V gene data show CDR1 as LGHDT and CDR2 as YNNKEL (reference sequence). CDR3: CASSQEGVAGGPETQYF. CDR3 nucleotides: TGTGCCAGCAGCCAAGAAGGGGTTGCGGGGGGGCCTGAGACCCAGTACTTC.

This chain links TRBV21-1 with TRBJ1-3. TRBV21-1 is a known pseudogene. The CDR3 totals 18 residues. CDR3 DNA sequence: TGTGCCAGCAGGTTTCACCCGGAGGGGCACAGCGTTGGAAACACCATATATTTT. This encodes CASRFHPEGHSVGNTIYF.

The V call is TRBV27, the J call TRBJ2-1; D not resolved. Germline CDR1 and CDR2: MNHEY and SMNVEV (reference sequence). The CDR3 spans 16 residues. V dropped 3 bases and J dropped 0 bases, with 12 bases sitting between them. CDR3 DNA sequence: TGTGCCAGCAGTTTCAAGCTGGGCGCCTCCTACAATGAGCAGTTCTTC. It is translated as CASSFKLGASYNEQFF.

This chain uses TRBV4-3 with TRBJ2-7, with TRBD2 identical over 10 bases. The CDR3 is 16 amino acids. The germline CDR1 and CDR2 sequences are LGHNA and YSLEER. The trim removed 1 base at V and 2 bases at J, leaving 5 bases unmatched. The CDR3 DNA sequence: TGCGCCAGCAGCCAAGCACCTAGCGGGGGCACCTACGAGCAGTACTTC. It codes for CASSQAPSGGTYEQYF.

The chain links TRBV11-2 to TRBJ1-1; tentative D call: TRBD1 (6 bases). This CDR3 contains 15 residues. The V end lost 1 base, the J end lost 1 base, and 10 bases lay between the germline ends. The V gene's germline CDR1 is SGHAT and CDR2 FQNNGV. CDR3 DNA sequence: TGTGCCAGCAGCTTAGTACCCAGGGGGAACACTGAAGCTTTCTTT. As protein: CASSLVPRGNTEAFF.

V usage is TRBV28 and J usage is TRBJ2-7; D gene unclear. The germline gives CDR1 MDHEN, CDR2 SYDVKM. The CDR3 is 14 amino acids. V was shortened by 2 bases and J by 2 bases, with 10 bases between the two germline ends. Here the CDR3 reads CASSLVERPYEQYF. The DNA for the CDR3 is TGTGCCAGCAGTTTAGTCGAGCGACCCTACGAGCAGTACTTC.

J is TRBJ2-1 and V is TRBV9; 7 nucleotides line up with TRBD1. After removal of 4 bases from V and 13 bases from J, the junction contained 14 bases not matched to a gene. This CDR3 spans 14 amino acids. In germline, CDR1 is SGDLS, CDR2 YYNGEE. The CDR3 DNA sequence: TGTGCCAGCAGCCCCGCAGGGGGAGAAATAAATCAGTTCTTC. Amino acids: CASSPAGGEINQFF.

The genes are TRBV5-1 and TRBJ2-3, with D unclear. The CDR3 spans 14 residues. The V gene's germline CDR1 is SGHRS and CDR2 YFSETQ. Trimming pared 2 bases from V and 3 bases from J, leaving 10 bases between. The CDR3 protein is CASSFPPSTDTQYF. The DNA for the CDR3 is TGCGCCAGCAGCTTCCCCCCGAGTACAGATACGCAGTATTTT.

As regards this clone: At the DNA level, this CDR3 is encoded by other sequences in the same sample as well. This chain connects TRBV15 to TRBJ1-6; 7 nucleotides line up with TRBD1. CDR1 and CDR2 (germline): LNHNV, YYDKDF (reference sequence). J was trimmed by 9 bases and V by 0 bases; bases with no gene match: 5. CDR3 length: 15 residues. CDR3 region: CATSRDRQGGSPLHF. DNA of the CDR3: TGTGCCACCAGCAGAGATCGACAGGGAGGTTCACCCCTCCACTTT. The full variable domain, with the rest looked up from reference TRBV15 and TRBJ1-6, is DAMVIQNPRYQVTQFGKPVTLSCSQTLNHNVMYWYQQKSSQAPKLLFHYYDKDFNNEADTPDNFQSRRPNTSFCFLDIRSPGLGDTAMYLCATSRDRQGGSPLHFGNGTRLTVT.

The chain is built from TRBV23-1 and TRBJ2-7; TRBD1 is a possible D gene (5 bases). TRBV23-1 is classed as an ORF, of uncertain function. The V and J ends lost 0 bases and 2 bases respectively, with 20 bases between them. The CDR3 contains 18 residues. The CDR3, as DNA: TGCGCCAGCAGTCAATCCCACGGGCGAAACAGGTCCCCCTACGAGCAGTACTTC. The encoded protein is CASSQSHGRNRSPYEQYF.

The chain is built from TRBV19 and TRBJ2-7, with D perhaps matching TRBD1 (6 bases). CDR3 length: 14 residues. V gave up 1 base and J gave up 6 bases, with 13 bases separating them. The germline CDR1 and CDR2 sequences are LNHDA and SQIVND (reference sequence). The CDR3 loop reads CASSIARGRGEQYF. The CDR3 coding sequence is TGTGCCAGTAGTATAGCCAGGGGTAGAGGCGAGCAGTACTTC.

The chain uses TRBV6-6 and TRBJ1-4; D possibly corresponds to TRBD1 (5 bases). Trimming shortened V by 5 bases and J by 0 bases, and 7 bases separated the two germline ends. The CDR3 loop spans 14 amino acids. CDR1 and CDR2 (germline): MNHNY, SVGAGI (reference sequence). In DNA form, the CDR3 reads TGTGCCAGCAGTAGGGGTGCAACTAATGAAAAACTGTTTTTT. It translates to CASSRGATNEKLFF.

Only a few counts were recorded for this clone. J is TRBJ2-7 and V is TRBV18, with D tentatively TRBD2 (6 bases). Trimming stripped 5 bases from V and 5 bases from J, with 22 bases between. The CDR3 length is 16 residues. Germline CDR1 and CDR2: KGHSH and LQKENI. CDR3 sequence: CASSSPLAGTYDEQYF. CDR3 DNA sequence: TGTGCCAGCTCATCCCCGTTGGCAGGGACTTACGACGAGCAGTACTTC.

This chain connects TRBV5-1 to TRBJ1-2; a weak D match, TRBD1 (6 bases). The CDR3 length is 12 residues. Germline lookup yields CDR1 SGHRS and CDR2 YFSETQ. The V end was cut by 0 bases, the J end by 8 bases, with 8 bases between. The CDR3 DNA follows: TGCGCCAGCAGCTTGGAGGGGGGGGGCTACACCTTC. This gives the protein CASSLEGGGYTF. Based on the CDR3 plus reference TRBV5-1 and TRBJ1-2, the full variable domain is KAGVTQTPRYLIKTRGQQVTLSCSPISGHRSVSWYQQTPGQGLQFLFEYFSETQRNKGNFPGRFSGRQFSNSRSEMNVSTLELGDSALYLCASSLEGGGYTFGSGTRLTVV.

CDR3 sequence: CAIRPGLQETQYF. As DNA, the CDR3 is TGTGCCATCAGGCCAGGACTACAAGAGACCCAGTACTTC. The rearrangement joins TRBV10-3 to TRBJ2-5, with D possibly matching TRBD2 (6 bases). CDR1 is ENHRY and CDR2 is SYGVKD in the germline V gene. The germline V and J ends were trimmed by 6 bases and 2 bases, with 10 bases remaining between them. This CDR3 spans 13 amino acids.

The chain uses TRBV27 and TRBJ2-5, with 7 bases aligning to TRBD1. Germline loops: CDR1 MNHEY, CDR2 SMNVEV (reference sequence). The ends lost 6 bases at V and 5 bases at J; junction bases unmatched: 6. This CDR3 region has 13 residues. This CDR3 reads CASRFTGAETQYF. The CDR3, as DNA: TGTGCCAGCAGATTTACAGGGGCCGAGACCCAGTACTTC.

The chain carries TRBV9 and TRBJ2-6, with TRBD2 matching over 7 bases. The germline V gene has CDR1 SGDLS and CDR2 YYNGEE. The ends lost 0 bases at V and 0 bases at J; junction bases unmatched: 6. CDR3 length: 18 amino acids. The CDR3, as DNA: TGTGCCAGCAGCGTAGCTTCGGGGGGAGACTCTGGGGCCAACGTCCTGACTTTC. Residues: CASSVASGGDSGANVLTF.

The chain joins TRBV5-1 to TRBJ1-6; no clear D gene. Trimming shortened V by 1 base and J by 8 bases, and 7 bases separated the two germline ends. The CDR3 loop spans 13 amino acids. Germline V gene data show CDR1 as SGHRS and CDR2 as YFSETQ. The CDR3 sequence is CASSLKLDSPLHF. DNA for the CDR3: TGCGCCAGCAGCTTGAAACTCGATTCACCCCTCCACTTT.

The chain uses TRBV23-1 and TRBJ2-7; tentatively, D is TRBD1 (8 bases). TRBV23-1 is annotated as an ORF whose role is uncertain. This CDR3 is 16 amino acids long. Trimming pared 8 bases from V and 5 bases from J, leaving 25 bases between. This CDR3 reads CASYFAQGEGPDEQYF. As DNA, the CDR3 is TGCGCCAGCTATTTTGCACAGGGGGAGGGTCCGGACGAGCAGTACTTC.

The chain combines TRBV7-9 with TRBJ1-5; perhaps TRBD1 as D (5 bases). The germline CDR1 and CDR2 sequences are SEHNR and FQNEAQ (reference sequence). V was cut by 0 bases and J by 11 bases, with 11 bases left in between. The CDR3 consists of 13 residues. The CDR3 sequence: CASSLAVGGTQHF. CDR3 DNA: TGTGCCAGCAGCTTAGCAGTGGGGGGGACCCAGCATTTT. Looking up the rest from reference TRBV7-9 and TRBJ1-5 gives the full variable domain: DTGVSQNPRHKITKRGQNVTFRCDPISEHNRLYWYRQTLGQGPEFLTYFQNEAQLEKSRLLSDRFSAERPKGSFSTLEIQRTEQGDSAMYLCASSLAVGGTQHFGDGTRLSIL.

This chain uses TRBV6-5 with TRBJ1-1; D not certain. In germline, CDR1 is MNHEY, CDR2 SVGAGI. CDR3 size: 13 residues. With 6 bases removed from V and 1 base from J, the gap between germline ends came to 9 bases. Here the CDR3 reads CASSGGRNTEAFF. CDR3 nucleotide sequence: TGTGCCAGCAGCGGAGGGAGGAACACTGAAGCTTTCTTT.